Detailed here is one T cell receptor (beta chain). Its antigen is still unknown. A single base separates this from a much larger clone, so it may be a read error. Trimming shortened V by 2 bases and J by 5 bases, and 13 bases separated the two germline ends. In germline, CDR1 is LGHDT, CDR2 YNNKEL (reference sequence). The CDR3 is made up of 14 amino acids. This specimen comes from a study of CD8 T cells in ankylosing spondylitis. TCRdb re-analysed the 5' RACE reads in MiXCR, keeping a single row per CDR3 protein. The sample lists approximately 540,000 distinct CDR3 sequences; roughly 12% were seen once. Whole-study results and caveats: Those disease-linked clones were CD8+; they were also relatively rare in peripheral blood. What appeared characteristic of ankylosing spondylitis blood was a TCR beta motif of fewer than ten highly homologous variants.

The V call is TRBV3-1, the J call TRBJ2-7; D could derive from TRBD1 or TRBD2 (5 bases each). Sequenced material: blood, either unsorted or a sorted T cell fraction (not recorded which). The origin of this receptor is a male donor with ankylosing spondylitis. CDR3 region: CASSQLAGFNEQYF. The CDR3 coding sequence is TGTGCCAGCAGCCAACTAGCAGGGTTTAACGAGCAGTACTTC.